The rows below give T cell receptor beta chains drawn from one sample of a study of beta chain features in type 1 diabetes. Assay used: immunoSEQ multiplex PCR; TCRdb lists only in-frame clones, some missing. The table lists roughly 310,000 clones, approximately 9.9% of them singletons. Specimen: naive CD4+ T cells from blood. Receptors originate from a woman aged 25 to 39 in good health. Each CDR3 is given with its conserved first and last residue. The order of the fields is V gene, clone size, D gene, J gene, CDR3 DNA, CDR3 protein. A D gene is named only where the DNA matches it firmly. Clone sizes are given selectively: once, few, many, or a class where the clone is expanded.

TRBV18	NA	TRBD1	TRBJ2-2	TGTGCCAGCTCACCCTCCGGGACAGCGAACACCGGGGAGCTGTTTTTT	CASSPSGTANTGELFF
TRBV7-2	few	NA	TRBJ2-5	TGTGCCAGCAGCTCCCAGTCCTACTACTCGTACCAAGAGACCCAGTACTTC	CASSSQSYYSYQETQYF
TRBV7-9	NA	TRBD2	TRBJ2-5	TGTGCCGAAGAGACTAGCGGGGGGGAAGAGACCCAGTACTTC	CAEETSGGEETQYF
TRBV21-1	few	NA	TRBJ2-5	TGTGCCAGCAGCCTCAGGAATTACGAGACCCAGTACTTC	CASSLRNYETQYF
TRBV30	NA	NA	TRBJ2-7	TGTGCCTGGAGTAGAGCTTCCTACGAGCAGTACTTC	CAWSRASYEQYF
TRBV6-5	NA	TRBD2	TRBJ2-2	TGTGCCAGCAGTTACTCAAGGAGCGGGAGAGCCGGGGAGCTGTTTTTT	CASSYSRSGRAGELFF
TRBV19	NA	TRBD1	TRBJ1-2	TGTGCCACCGGACAGGCCAACGCCTATGGCTACACCTTC	CATGQANAYGYTF
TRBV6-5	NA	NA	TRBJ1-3	TGTGCCAGCAGGGGACTTGCGGGAAACACCATATATTTT	CASRGLAGNTIYF
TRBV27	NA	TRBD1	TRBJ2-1	TGTGCCAGCAGTTTAAGGCTCGGACAGGGGCCCTACAATGAGCAGTTCTTC	CASSLRLGQGPYNEQFF
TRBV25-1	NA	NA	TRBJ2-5	TGTGCCAGCAGTCCAGGGGCTAGGGAGACCCAGTACTTC	CASSPGARETQYF
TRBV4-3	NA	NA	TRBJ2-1	TGCGCCAGCAGCCAAGAACCTACCCTTCCGCCCTACAATGAGCAGTTCTTC	CASSQEPTLPPYNEQFF
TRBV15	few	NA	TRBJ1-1	TGTGCCACCAGCAGACAGAACACTGAAGCTTTCTTT	CATSRQNTEAFF
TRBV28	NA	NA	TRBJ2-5	TGTGCCAGCTCGGGACTGACTCAAGAGACCCAGTACTTC	CASSGLTQETQYF
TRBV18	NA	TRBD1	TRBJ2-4	TGTGCCAGCTCACCACCCGGACAGGGAAACATTCAGTACTTC	CASSPPGQGNIQYF
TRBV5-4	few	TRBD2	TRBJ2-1	TGTGCCAGCAGCCCCGGGACTAGCGTCTACAATGAGCAGTTCTTC	CASSPGTSVYNEQFF
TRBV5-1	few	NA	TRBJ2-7	TGCGCCAGCAGCCCTGCGGGGAGCTCCTACGAGCAGTACTTC	CASSPAGSSYEQYF
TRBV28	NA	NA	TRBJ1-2	TGTGCCAGCAGTCCATACCTCAGGATCGCCTATGGCTACACCTTC	CASSPYLRIAYGYTF
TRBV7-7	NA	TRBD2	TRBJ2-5	TGTGCTAGCAGCTTAGGCGGGAGCGGAGAGACCCAGTACTTC	CASSLGGSGETQYF
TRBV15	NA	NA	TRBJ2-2	TGTGCCACCAAGGATCAGGGGCAGAGCACCGGGGAGCTGTTTTTT	CATKDQGQSTGELFF
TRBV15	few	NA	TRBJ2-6	TGTGCCACCAGCAGAGATCCGGGGGCTGGGGCCAACGTCCTGACTTTC	CATSRDPGAGANVLTF
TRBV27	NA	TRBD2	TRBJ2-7	TGTGCCAGCAGTTTTTCCCGGACTAGCGGGTACGAGCAGTACTTC	CASSFSRTSGYEQYF
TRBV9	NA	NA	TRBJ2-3	TGTGCCAGCAGCGTAGGCGGGGCCAGCACAGATACGCAGTATTTT	CASSVGGASTDTQYF
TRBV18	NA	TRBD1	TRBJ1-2	TGTGCCAGCTCACCAGACAGGGACTATGGCTACACCTTC	CASSPDRDYGYTF
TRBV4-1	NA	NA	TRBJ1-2	TGCGCCAGCAGTCCCAAGAAAGAGGGTAACTATGGCTACACCTTC	CASSPKKEGNYGYTF
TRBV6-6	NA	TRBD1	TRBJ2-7	TGTGCCAGCAGACTGACAGGGGACATCGAGCAGTACTTC	CASRLTGDIEQYF
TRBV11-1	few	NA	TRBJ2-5	TGTGCCAGCAGCTTGTTCGATAGCGAAGAGACCCAGTACTTC	CASSLFDSEETQYF
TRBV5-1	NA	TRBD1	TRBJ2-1	TGCGCCAGCAGTTCCGGACAGGGGAAGGGCATTGAGCAGTTCTTC	CASSSGQGKGIEQFF
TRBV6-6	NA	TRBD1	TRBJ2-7	TGTGCCAGCAGTTACTCGGGACAGGGCTGGGAGCAGTACTTC	CASSYSGQGWEQYF
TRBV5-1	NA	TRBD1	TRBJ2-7	TGCGCCAGCAGCAGGGGACAGGCGAACGAGCAGTACTTC	CASSRGQANEQYF
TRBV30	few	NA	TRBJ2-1	TGTGCCTGGAGTCTAGGATCGGTAAGCGTGTACAATGAGCAGTTCTTC	CAWSLGSVSVYNEQFF
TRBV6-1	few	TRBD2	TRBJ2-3	TGTGCCAGCAGTGAAGCGCAACTAGCGGGCACAGATACGCAGTATTTT	CASSEAQLAGTDTQYF
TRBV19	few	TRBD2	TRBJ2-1	TGTGCCAGTAGTATACTCGCGGGAGCCCCCAATGAGCAGTTCTTC	CASSILAGAPNEQFF
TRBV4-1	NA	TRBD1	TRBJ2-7	TGCGCCAGCAGCCTCTCCGGGACAGGGGGATACGAGCAGTACTTC	CASSLSGTGGYEQYF
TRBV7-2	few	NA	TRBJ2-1	TGTGCCAGCACCCTTAGCTGGGGCGCAATTCACAATGAGCAGTTCTTC	CASTLSWGAIHNEQFF
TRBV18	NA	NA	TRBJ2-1	TGTGCCAGCTCACCTCGAGAGCGGGAGCAGTTCTTC	CASSPREREQFF
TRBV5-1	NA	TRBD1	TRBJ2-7	TGCGCCAGCAGCTGGGACAGACCCTCCTACGAGCAGTACTTC	CASSWDRPSYEQYF
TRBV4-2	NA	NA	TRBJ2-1	TGTGCCAGCAGCCAGAACAGGCGTGGCGAGCAGTTCTTC	CASSQNRRGEQFF
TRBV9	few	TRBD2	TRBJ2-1	TGTGCCAGCAGCGTAGCTCCGGGAGGGAAGGATGAGCAGTTCTTC	CASSVAPGGKDEQFF
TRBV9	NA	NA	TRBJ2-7	TGTGCCAGCAGCGTCGGGGGCTCCTACGAGCAGTACTTC	CASSVGGSYEQYF
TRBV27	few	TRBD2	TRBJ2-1	TGTGCCAGCAGTCCCGCCCTAAAAACCGGGACTAGCGGTCACAATGAGCAGTTCTTC	CASSPALKTGTSGHNEQFF
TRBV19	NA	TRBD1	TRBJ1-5	TGTGCCAGTAGTCGACGACAGGGCAGCAATCAGCCCCAGCATTTT	CASSRRQGSNQPQHF
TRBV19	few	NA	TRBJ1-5	TGTGCCAGTACCCAAGCCCCAGGGAAGCAGCCCCAGCATTTT	CASTQAPGKQPQHF
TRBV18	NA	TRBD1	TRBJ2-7	TGTGCCAGCTCAGTACAGGGGGCCACAGCCTACGAGCAGTACTTC	CASSVQGATAYEQYF
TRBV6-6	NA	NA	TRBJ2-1	TGTGCCAGCGAAGGGGCAGAAGGGGACAATGAGCAGTTCTTC	CASEGAEGDNEQFF
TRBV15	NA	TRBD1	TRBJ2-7	TGTGCCACCAGCGGACCCGGGACAGGGATCTACGAGCAGTACTTC	CATSGPGTGIYEQYF
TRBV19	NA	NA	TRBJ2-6	TGTGCCAGTAGTATGGTGTTCGGTGGCTCTGGGGCCAACGTCCTGACTTTC	CASSMVFGGSGANVLTF
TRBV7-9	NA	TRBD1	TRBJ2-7	TGTGCCAGCAGCTCCCCCCCGGGACAGGGGTTTACCTACGAGCAGTACTTC	CASSSPPGQGFTYEQYF
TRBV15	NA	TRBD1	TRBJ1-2	TGTGCCACCAAGAGGACAGGGGGGTCTTTCTATGGCTACACCTTC	CATKRTGGSFYGYTF
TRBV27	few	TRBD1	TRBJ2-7	TGTGCCAGCTCCTGGGACAGGGGGAACGAGCAGTACTTC	CASSWDRGNEQYF
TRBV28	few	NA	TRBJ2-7	TGTGCCAGTTTGGGGGGTCTCTACGAGCAGTACTTC	CASLGGLYEQYF
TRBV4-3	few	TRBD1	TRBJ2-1	TGCGCCAGCAGCCGGAGTAGATGGGACAGGGTCCCCAATGAGCAGTTCTTC	CASSRSRWDRVPNEQFF
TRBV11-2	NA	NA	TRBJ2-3	TGTGCCAGCAGCTTTTCCGGGAGTCAAGATACGCAGTATTTT	CASSFSGSQDTQYF
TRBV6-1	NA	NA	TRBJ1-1	TGTGCCAGCAGTGAAGTAGAACTGAACACTGAAGCTTTCTTT	CASSEVELNTEAFF
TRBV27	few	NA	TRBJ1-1	TGTGCCAGCAGTTTAGGGCACACTGGCGACACTGAAGCTTTCTTT	CASSLGHTGDTEAFF